This entry lists 27 T cell receptor beta chains sequenced from one sample in a study of blood T cell repertoires in COVID-19. Generated by immunoSEQ multiplex PCR, the TCRdb table keeps only in-frame clones and is missing some. The table lists 170,000 or so clones, 80% to 90% of them singletons, with around 9% in the top ten. Sequencing input: peripheral blood. The receptors derive from a man aged 50-59 years with active or convalescent COVID-19.

The rearrangement joins TRBV14 to TRBJ2-5, with 12 bases aligning to TRBD1. V was clipped by 4 bases and J by 5 bases; unmatched bases: 5. Germline loops: CDR1 SGHDN, CDR2 FVKESK. CDR3 length: 15 amino acids. CDR3 loop: CASSLGTGGKETQYF. The CDR3, as DNA: TGTGCCAGCAGCCTCGGGACAGGGGGCAAGGAGACCCAGTACTTC.

This chain uses TRBV12-3 or TRBV12-4 with TRBJ1-1; D is unclear. This CDR3 contains 12 residues. V was trimmed by 4 bases and J by 13 bases, leaving 16 bases between them. The CDR3 bases are TGTGCCAGCAGTTCCGAACCCTCCCGAGTTTTCTTT. This codes for CASSSEPSRVFF.

The V and J genes are TRBV28 and TRBJ1-1; 7 nucleotides line up with TRBD1. After removal of 6 bases from V and 11 bases from J, the junction contained 15 bases not matched to a gene. CDR1 and CDR2 from the germline V gene are MDHEN and SYDVKM. This CDR3 region has 14 residues. This CDR3 is CASSDGTAHLGAFF. The CDR3 bases are TGTGCCAGCAGCGACGGGACAGCCCACCTGGGGGCTTTCTTT.

This chain uses TRBV3-1 (or the pseudogene TRBV3-2) with TRBJ1-5; possibly TRBD1 for D (6 bases). Trimming cost V 2 bases and J 6 bases, with 11 bases left between them. CDR3 length: 14 amino acids. Per germline, CDR1 LGHDT and CDR2 YNNKEL (reference sequence). CDR3 DNA sequence: TGTGCCAGCAGCCAAACAGGGATCGGTCAGCCCCAGCATTTT. Translated, it gives CASSQTGIGQPQHF.

The J gene is TRBJ2-5, the V gene TRBV7-2; D might be TRBD2 (6 bases). The V end was cut by 3 bases, the J end by 5 bases, with 10 bases between. The CDR3 runs 13 residues. The germline V gene has CDR1 SGHTA and CDR2 FQGNSA. The CDR3 loop is CASSFGGQETQYF. As DNA, the CDR3 is TGTGCCAGCAGCTTCGGAGGGCAGGAGACCCAGTACTTC.

The chain couples TRBV6-5 to TRBJ1-1; perhaps TRBD1 as D (5 bases). With 2 bases removed from V and 5 bases from J, the gap between germline ends came to 9 bases. The CDR3 is made up of 13 amino acids. CDR1 is MNHEY, CDR2 SVGAGI, per germline. The CDR3 region has the DNA TGTGCCAGCAGTTACGTTCGGGGGACTGAAGCTTTCTTT. This codes for CASSYVRGTEAFF.

V is TRBV5-4 and J is TRBJ2-3, with a tentative D call TRBD1 (5 bases). The CDR3 contains 14 residues. Germline V lookup: CDR1 SGHNT, CDR2 YYREEE (reference sequence). V lost 4 bases to trimming and J lost 3 bases, with 12 bases between them. The CDR3 DNA sequence: TGTGCCAGCAGCGGGATTCAGGGTACAGATACGCAGTATTTT. It codes for CASSGIQGTDTQYF.

The chain couples TRBV2 to TRBJ1-6; 7 nucleotides agree with TRBD1. The germline V gene has CDR1 SNHLY and CDR2 FYNNEI. The CDR3 is made up of 14 amino acids. V was pared by 4 bases and J by 7 bases, with 4 bases of the junction left unmatched. CDR3 coding DNA: TGTGCCAGCAGTGCCGGCAGGGGGAATTCACCCCTCCACTTT. It yields the protein CASSAGRGNSPLHF.

This sequence joins TRBV19 and TRBJ2-3, with TRBD2 matching over 11 bases. CDR3 length: 17 residues. Germline lookup yields CDR1 LNHDA and CDR2 SQIVND (reference sequence). Trimming cost V 4 bases and J 2 bases; bases outside gene matches: 8. CDR3 DNA sequence: TGTGCCAGTAGTAAGTGGACTAGCGGGCATAACACAGATACGCAGTATTTT. It specifies CASSKWTSGHNTDTQYF. The full variable domain, its missing parts supplied by reference TRBV19 and TRBJ2-3, is DGGITQSPKYLFRKEGQNVTLSCEQNLNHDAMYWYRQDPGQGLRLIYYSQIVNDFQKGDIAEGYSVSREKKESFPLTVTSAQKNPTAFYLCASSKWTSGHNTDTQYFGPGTRLTVL.

The rearrangement links TRBV6-4 to TRBJ2-1, with 10 bases lining up with TRBD2. Germline CDR1 is MRHNA and CDR2 is SNTAGT. The CDR3 has 13 residues. V was clipped by 5 bases and J by 8 bases; unmatched bases: 3. CDR3 nucleotide sequence: TGTGCCAGCAGTTTAGCGGGGGGCCATGAGCAGTTCTTC. This translates into CASSLAGGHEQFF.

The V and J genes are TRBV18 and TRBJ1-5, with D tentatively TRBD1 (5 bases). The CDR3 covers 14 residues. Germline V CDR1 and CDR2: KGHSH, LQKENI. V was trimmed by 1 base and J by 7 bases, leaving 11 bases between them. Here the CDR3 reads CASSPQGLGQPQHF. CDR3 DNA sequence: TGTGCCAGCTCACCACAGGGGTTGGGGCAGCCCCAGCATTTT.

The V and J genes are TRBV5-5 and TRBJ1-4; maybe TRBD1 (6 bases). The germline V gene has CDR1 SGHKS and CDR2 YYEKEE (reference sequence). V was clipped by 4 bases and J by 7 bases, with 20 bases between them. The CDR3 runs 16 residues. The CDR3 DNA reads as TGTGCCAGCAGCCCTAGAGGCGGGGGGCGAAGTGAAAAACTGTTTTTT. Translation: CASSPRGGGRSEKLFF. The entire variable domain, with the rest obtained from reference TRBV5-5 and TRBJ1-4, is as follows: DAGVTQSPTHLIKTRGQQVTLRCSPISGHKSVSWYQQVLGQGPQFIFQYYEKEERGRGNFPDRFSARQFPNYSSELNVNALLLGDSALYLCASSPRGGGRSEKLFFGSGTQLSVL.

This chain links TRBV7-9 with TRBJ1-4, with 10 bases aligning to TRBD1. This CDR3 is 15 amino acids long. Germline V gene sequence: CDR1 SEHNR, CDR2 FQNEAQ (reference sequence). V lost 1 base and J lost 4; bases outside the gene matches: 0. The CDR3 DNA reads TGTGCCAGCAGCTTAGGGGACAGGGGTAATGAAAAACTGTTTTTT. This sequence encodes CASSLGDRGNEKLFF.

The chain is built from TRBV3-1 (or the pseudogene TRBV3-2) and TRBJ1-2, with D possibly TRBD1 on 6 matching bases. Germline V gene lookup returns CDR1 LGHDT and CDR2 YNNKEL (reference sequence). Trimming took 4 bases from V and 3 from J, leaving 9 bases between them. The CDR3 has 13 residues. Here the CDR3 reads CASSPRTDYGYTF. The CDR3 DNA reads TGTGCCAGCAGCCCTAGGACAGACTATGGCTACACCTTC.

This clone occurred a few times. V usage is TRBV28 and J usage is TRBJ2-5, with D possibly TRBD1 on 7 matching bases. The CDR3 is 14 residues long. The germline gives CDR1 MDHEN, CDR2 SYDVKM. V shed 3 bases and J shed 5 bases, with 13 bases lying between them. In nucleotides, the CDR3 is TGTGCCAGCAGTTTTGGAGGGGGCCTGGAGACCCAGTACTTC. Its translation: CASSFGGGLETQYF.

This chain joins TRBV7-9 and TRBJ1-6; D perhaps matches TRBD1 (5 bases). The CDR3 totals 16 residues. The V end lost 6 bases, the J end lost 8 bases, and 20 bases lay between the germline ends. Germline loops: CDR1 SEHNR, CDR2 FQNEAQ (reference sequence). The CDR3 DNA reads TGTGCCAGCAGTATACTCTCGGGGGGAGGTGATTCACCCCTCCACTTT. Residues: CASSILSGGGDSPLHF.

This sequence joins TRBV28 and TRBJ2-1, with D perhaps TRBD2 (6 bases). Germline V lookup: CDR1 MDHEN, CDR2 SYDVKM. Trimming pared 6 bases from V and 6 bases from J, leaving 9 bases between. The CDR3 is made up of 12 amino acids. The chain's CDR3 is CASSQGGNEQFF. CDR3 DNA: TGTGCCAGCAGCCAGGGAGGCAATGAGCAGTTCTTC.

The rearrangement uses TRBV27 and TRBJ1-2, with D tentatively TRBD1 (5 bases). Germline CDR1 and CDR2: MNHEY and SMNVEV (reference sequence). There are 15 residues in the CDR3. Between the trimmed V and J ends, which lost 3 bases and 4 bases, there was a span of 15 bases. CDR3 sequence (DNA): TGTGCCAGCAGTTTTCTCCAGGGACTTGGCTATGGCTACACCTTC. Translation: CASSFLQGLGYGYTF.

The chain uses TRBV27 and TRBJ2-1; D remains ambiguous. The CDR3 spans 15 residues. The V gene lost 0 bases and the J gene lost 6 bases, with 12 bases spanning the gap. Germline V gene lookup returns CDR1 MNHEY and CDR2 SMNVEV (reference sequence). CDR3 sequence: CASSLSRLGANEQFF. As DNA, the CDR3 is TGTGCCAGCAGTTTATCAAGACTGGGTGCCAATGAGCAGTTCTTC.

J is TRBJ2-7 and V is TRBV12-2; the D call of TRBD1 is as the table states it, not checked on the DNA. TRBV12-2 constitutes a pseudogene. The CDR3 has 17 residues. The DNA for the CDR3 is TGTGCAAGTCGCTTAGCGCAACAGGGACAGGAAATTTACGAGCAGTACTTC. This encodes CASRLAQQGQEIYEQYF.

In the case of this clone: Other nucleotide sequences from this sample produce the same CDR3. This chain connects TRBV19 to TRBJ1-4, with 10 bases matching TRBD1. The CDR3 loop spans 15 amino acids. CDR1 is LNHDA and CDR2 is SQIVND in the germline V gene (reference sequence). J gave up 5 bases and V 3 bases, and 3 bases lay outside the gene matches. This CDR3 reads CASSIPGQGNEKLFF. DNA for the CDR3: TGTGCCAGTAGTATCCCGGGACAGGGGAATGAAAAACTGTTTTTT.

V gene TRBV30 combines with J gene TRBJ1-1; D is undetermined. Germline assignment: CDR1 GTSNPN and CDR2 SVGIG (reference sequence). This CDR3 has 14 amino acids. V was shortened by 2 bases and J by 5 bases, with 15 bases between the two germline ends. The CDR3 loop is CAWSRDMRPTEAFF. The DNA of the CDR3 is TGTGCCTGGAGTCGAGACATGCGACCGACTGAAGCTTTCTTT.

The rearrangement uses TRBV7-2 and TRBJ2-5; 7 bases match TRBD2. Germline loops: CDR1 SGHTA, CDR2 FQGNSA. The CDR3 loop spans 13 amino acids. The V and J ends lost 5 bases and 2 bases, in that order; junction bases with no gene match: 2. For the CDR3, the DNA is TGTGCCAGCAGCAGCGGGGTTCAAGAGACCCAGTACTTC. As protein: CASSSGVQETQYF.

V and J are TRBV7-2 and TRBJ1-6; TRBD1 matches 7 bases. Trimming at V came to 5 bases and at J to 6 bases, leaving 7 bases not matched to a gene. CDR3 length equals 15 residues. CDR1 and CDR2 (germline): SGHTA, FQGNSA. CDR3 region: CASSPRQGRNSPLHF. CDR3 DNA sequence: TGTGCCAGCAGCCCGCGACAGGGTCGTAATTCACCCCTCCACTTT.

This chain joins TRBV19 and TRBJ2-1; 10 bases are a match to TRBD2. Per germline, CDR1 LNHDA and CDR2 SQIVND (reference sequence). V lost 5 bases and J lost 0; bases outside the gene matches: 1. The CDR3 length is 15 residues. Written as DNA, the CDR3 is TGTGCCAGTAGTGCTAGCGGGAGCTCCTACAATGAGCAGTTCTTC. The encoded protein is CASSASGSSYNEQFF.

The rearrangement uses TRBV2 and TRBJ2-3, with TRBD2 identical over 11 bases. The CDR3 has 16 amino acids. Germline trimming cut 6 bases from V and 6 bases from J; bases unmatched to any gene: 11. Germline lookup yields CDR1 SNHLY and CDR2 FYNNEI. CDR3 sequence (DNA): TGTGCCAGCAGACCCACTAGCGGGGGACTCTGGGATACGCAGTATTTT. This codes for CASRPTSGGLWDTQYF. The full variable domain, rest sourced from reference TRBV2 and TRBJ2-3, is EPEVTQTPSHQVTQMGQEVILRCVPISNHLYFYWYRQILGQKVEFLVSFYNNEISEKSEIFDDQFSVERPDGSNFTLKIRSTKLEDSAMYFCASRPTSGGLWDTQYFGPGTRLTVL.

The chain joins TRBV6-6 to TRBJ2-1; 9 bases agree with TRBD1. CDR3 length equals 15 residues. Germline V CDR1 and CDR2: MNHNY, SVGAGI (reference sequence). The trim removed 6 bases at V and 7 bases at J, leaving 10 bases unmatched. The CDR3 bases are TGTGCCAGCAGAGCCGGGACAGGGATGAGGAATGAGCAGTTCTTC. It specifies CASRAGTGMRNEQFF.